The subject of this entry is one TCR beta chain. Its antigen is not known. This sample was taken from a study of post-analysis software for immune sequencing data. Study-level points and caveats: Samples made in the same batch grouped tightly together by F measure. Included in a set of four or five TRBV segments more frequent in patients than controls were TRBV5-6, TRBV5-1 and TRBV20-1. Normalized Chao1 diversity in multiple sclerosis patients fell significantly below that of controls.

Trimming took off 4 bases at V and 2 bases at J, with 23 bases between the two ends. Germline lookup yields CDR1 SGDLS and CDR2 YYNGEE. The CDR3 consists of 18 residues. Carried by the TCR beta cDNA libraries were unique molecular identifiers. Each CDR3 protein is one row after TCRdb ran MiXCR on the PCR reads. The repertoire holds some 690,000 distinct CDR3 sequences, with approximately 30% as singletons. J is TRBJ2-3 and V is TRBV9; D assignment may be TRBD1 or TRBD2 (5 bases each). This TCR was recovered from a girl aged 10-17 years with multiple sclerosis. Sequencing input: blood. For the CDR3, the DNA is TGTGCCAGCAGCCCTTCGGACGTCGTGGGGGTACACACAGATACGCAGTATTTT. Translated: CASSPSDVVGVHTDTQYF.